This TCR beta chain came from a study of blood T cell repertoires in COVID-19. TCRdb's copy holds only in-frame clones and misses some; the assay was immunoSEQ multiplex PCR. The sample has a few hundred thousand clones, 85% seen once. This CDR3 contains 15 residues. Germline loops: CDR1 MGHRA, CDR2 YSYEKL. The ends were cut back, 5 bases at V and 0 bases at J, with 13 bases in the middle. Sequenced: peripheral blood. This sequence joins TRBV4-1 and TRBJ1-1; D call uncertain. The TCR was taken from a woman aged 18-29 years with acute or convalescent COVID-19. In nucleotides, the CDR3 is TGCGCCAGCAGCGAAGGGAGGGTGATGAACACTGAAGCTTTCTTT. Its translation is CASSEGRVMNTEAFF.